This TCR beta chain was recovered during a study of T cells after yellow fever vaccination. TCRdb ran MiXCR on the 5' RACE reads and lists one entry per CDR3 protein. In the table there are around 53,000 distinct CDR3 sequences, 6.6% of which are singletons. This clonotype showed up just a few times. Findings and caveats of the study: A minor fraction of clonotypes spanned both CD4 and CD8 compartments.

The CDR3 has 13 amino acids. V shed 1 base and J shed 3 bases, with 7 bases lying between them. Germline CDR1 LNHDA, CDR2 SQIVND (reference sequence). V usage is TRBV19 and J usage is TRBJ2-7, with D unresolved. The receptor was derived from a man aged 18 to 29 who received the YFV17D yellow fever vaccine. The material was CD8+ T cells not binding an NS4B(214-222) dextramer, sorted from PBMCs, obtained about 49 days after the first yellow fever vaccination. The CDR3, as DNA: TGTGCCAGTAGTATAGTCCCAGGCTACGAGCAGTACTTC. Protein product: CASSIVPGYEQYF.